This T cell receptor (beta chain) was recorded in a study of T cell responses to AZD1222 COVID-19 vaccine (dated by TCRdb to the early 2020s). With respect to the entire study: AZD1222 recipients given second doses at about 4 weeks or at about 12 weeks were pooled, since spike-specific TCR depth and breadth were not found to differ between the two schedules. A total of about 230 trial participants underwent TCR sequencing, of whom 207 received two doses of AZD1222 and 26 received two doses of the MenACWY control vaccine. Enrollment into the trials was organized by age into subgroups of 18-55, 56-69 and 70-plus years, and those subgroups contained roughly 150, 30 and 60 TCR-sequenced participants, respectively.

Notes on this clone: No cognate antigen has been identified for it. No base quality values were provided; no much bigger clone lies one nucleotide off.

General findings and caveats noted by the study authors: In the small 56-69-year group, the increase in depth fell short of significance, most likely because of low power. Participants were mostly white British and included more females than males, and it was suggested by the authors that clonal diversity may have been underestimated. Only five to seven AZD1222 recipients were SARS-CoV-2 seropositive at baseline, limiting conclusions about previously exposed vaccinees. No day 14 peak-response samples were available, so repertoires were characterized only after the peak T cell response. The whole spike protein was spanned by vaccine-associated CD4 TCRs, and dominant responses were seen in regions 160-218 and 743-854. After two AZD1222 doses, both the breadth and the depth of spike-specific TCRs were significantly higher than at day 0 and than in MenACWY recipients. Epitopes outside the regions mutated in the B.1.351 and B.1.1.7 variants were reportedly recognized by nearly half of the unique spike-specific TCRs.

The CDR3 regions of human TCRbeta chains were analyzed by immunosequencing. Per the authors' processing: TCRs in the repertoires were compared against a reference library of SARS-CoV-2-specific TCRs that had been generated with the MIRA antigen-specificity platform. Breadth meant the fraction of unique TCRs that were SARS-CoV-2-associated, whereas depth meant the fraction of total T cells that were SARS-CoV-2-associated. Using the MIRA data, each spike-specific TCR was assigned both to the spike region to which the TCR was reactive and to a CD4 or CD8 class. Log10-transformed breadth and depth values were compared by one-way ANOVA with Sidak's multiple comparisons tests. As stored in TCRdb, this immuneACCESS dataset retains in-frame rearrangements with V and J assigned. A fraction of the clones does not appear; measured against another copy, unresolved V genes explain less than half of the discrepancy, and the remainder lacks a known reason. From that table come the V and J calls and clone size; the DNA was used to work out D and trimming. The sample table holds approximately 110,000 clones, of which roughly nine tenths were seen once. The ten largest clones add up to approximately 5% of the sample.

According to the study, the label for this sample's time point signals: baseline before first vaccination. Samples from vaccinated people were obtained from the UK trials COV001 and COV002, which included a single-blind randomized controlled phase 2/3 trial of AZD1222 (ChAdOx1 nCoV-19) in healthy adults. Trial participant PBMC samples were collected at day 0 and day 28 after the second dose for TCRbeta chain sequencing. Taken from cysteine to phenylalanine, the CDR3 has 14 residues. Only the CDR3 DNA is retained, 42 bases long and in frame from the first base. Per the germline V gene, MNHNS is the CDR1 and SASEGT is the CDR2. The junction shows trimming of 6 bases on V and 5 bases on J, plus 13 bases between the germline ends.

The material was peripheral blood, obtained on day 0 of AZD1222 vaccination. The clonotype was recovered from an adult in good health. The rearrangement joined TRBV6-1 to TRBJ2-2; possibly the D gene is TRBD2, per 5 matching bases. The CDR3 amino acid sequence is: CASSYGSGTGELFF. The DNA is as follows: TGTGCCAGCAGCTATGGATCGGGGACCGGGGAGCTGTTTTTT.